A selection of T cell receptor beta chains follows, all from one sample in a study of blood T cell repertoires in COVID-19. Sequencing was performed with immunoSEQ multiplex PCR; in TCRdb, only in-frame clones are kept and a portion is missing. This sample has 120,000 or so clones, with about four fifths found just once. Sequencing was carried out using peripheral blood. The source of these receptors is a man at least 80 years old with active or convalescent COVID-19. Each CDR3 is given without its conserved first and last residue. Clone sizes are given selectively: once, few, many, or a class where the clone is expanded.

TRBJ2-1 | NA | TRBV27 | ASGTSGGANEQF
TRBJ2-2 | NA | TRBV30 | AWKPFRGSGELF
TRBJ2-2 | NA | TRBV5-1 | ASSLERGTGELF
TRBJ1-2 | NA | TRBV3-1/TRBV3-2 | ASSHMGQGTHGYT
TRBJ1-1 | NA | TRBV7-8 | ASSLTGLTGAF
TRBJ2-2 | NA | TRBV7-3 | ASSKNGVTGELF
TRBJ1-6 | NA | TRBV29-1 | SVQKDRGLNSPLH
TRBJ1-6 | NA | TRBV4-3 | ASSQVAGGNSPLH
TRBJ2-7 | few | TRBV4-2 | ASSQGTGTPYEQY
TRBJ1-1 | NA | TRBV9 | ASSGGTSNTEAF
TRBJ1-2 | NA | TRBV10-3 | AISVTGNYGYT
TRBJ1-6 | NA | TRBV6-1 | ASSEERDSFNSPLH
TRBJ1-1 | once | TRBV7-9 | ASSLQGPNTEAF
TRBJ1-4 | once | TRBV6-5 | ASRGQGQNEKLF
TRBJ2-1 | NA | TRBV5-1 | ASSSNPDYNEQF
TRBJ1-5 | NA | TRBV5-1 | ASSRETGDNQPQH
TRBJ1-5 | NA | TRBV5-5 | ASSPGMEDQPQH
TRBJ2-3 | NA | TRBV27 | ASSRPGTGADTQY
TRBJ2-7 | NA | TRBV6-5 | ASSYALFGSYEQY
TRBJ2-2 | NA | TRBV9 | ASSVAGGGTGELF
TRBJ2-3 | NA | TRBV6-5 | ASSSPAPGTQY
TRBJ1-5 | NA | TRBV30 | AYRKGAGNQPQH
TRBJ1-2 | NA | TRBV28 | ASTGALQRNYGYT
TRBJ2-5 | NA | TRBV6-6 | ASSSTGQQETQY
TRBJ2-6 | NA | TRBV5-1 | ASSPATLSSGANVLT
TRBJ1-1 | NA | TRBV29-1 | SVVLLGQQNTEAF
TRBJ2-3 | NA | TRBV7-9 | ASSFGHLSTDTQY
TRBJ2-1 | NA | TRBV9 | ASSVAPGNEQF
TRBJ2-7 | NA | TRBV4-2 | ASSTAGGRYEQY
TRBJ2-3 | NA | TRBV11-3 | ASSLGDINADTQY
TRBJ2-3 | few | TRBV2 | ASSSRTSGGTDTQY
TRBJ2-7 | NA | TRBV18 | ASSPGTGEYDEQY
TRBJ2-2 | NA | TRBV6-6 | ASSYFQANTGELF
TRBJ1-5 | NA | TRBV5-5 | ASSFRGNQPQH
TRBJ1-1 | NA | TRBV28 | ASSSLEGTEAF
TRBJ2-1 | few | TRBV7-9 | ASSLGQGVVNEQF
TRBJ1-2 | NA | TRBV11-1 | ASSAGTGARSGYT
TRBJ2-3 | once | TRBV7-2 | ASSYRGGFTDTQY
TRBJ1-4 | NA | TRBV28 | ASSKGSEKLF